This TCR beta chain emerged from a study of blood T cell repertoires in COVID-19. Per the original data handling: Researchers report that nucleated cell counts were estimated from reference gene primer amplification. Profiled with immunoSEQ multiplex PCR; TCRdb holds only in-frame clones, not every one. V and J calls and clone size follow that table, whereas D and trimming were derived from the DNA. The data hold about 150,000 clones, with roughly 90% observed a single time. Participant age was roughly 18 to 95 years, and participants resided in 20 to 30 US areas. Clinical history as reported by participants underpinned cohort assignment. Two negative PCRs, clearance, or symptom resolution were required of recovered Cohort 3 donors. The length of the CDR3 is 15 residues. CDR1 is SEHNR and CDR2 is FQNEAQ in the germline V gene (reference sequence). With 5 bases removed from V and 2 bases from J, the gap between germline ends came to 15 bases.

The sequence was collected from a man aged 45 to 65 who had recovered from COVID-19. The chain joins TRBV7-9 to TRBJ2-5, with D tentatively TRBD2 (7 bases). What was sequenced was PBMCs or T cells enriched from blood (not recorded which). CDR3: CASSTVGGRQETQYF. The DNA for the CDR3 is TGTGCCAGCAGCACCGTCGGGGGGCGACAAGAGACCCAGTACTTC.